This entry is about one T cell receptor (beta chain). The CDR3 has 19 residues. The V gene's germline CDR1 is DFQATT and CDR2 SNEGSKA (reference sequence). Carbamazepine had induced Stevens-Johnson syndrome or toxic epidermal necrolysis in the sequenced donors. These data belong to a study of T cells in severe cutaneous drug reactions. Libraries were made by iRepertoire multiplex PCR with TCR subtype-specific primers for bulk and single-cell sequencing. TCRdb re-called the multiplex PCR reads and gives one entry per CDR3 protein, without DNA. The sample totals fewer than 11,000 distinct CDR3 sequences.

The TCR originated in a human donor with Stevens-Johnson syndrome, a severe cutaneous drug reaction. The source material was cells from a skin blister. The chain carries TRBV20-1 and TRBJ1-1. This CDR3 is CSARDPKLAGTPVSTEAFF.